These 14 T cell receptor beta chains came from one sample sequenced in a study of read filtering for tumor transcriptome and immune sequencing. From about 400 ng of RNA, a library with molecular barcoded alpha/delta and beta/gamma adaptors was made. In TCRdb, the reads were re-called with MiXCR into one record per CDR3 protein. Of about 48,000 distinct CDR3 sequences in the sample, roughly 19% were seen once. The sequenced sample consisted of a population of CD138-negative cells sorted from bone marrow. The receptor set was obtained from a donor aged 40 or over with multiple myeloma.

This clonotype appeared many times. This sequence joins TRBV4-1 and TRBJ2-3; D possibly corresponds to TRBD1 (6 bases). V was pared by 4 bases and J by 2 bases, with 25 bases between. Germline-derived CDR1 and CDR2 are MGHRA and YSYEKL. This CDR3 has 19 amino acids. The DNA of the CDR3 is TGCGCCAGCAGCCCAGGAAAAGACAGGTTGGGCGGAAACACAGATACGCAGTATTTT. Amino acids: CASSPGKDRLGGNTDTQYF.

This clonotype was seen at least ten times. V gene TRBV20-1 combines with J gene TRBJ2-3, with D uncertain. Trimming removed 3 bases at V and 3 bases at J, with 7 bases between. The germline gives CDR1 DFQATT, CDR2 SNEGSKA (reference sequence). The CDR3 contains 12 residues. CDR3: CSARPSTDTQYF. The CDR3 region has the DNA TGCAGTGCTAGGCCTAGTACAGATACGCAGTATTTT.

The sample holds many counts of this clonotype. The chain joins TRBV6-1 to TRBJ2-1; unclear D gene. V was trimmed by 8 bases and J by 9 bases, leaving 11 bases between them. CDR1 MNHNS and CDR2 SASEGT come from the germline V gene. The CDR3 contains 11 residues. CDR3 DNA sequence: TGTGCCAGCGGAGAGTGGTTTGAGCAGTTCTTC. Its protein is CASGEWFEQFF.

As regards this clonotype: It may be a read error: a sequence one base away is much more abundant. The CDR3 carries no conserved terminal phenylalanine or tryptophan, so it likely arises from a read error. The chain combines TRBV2 with TRBJ1-2, with D maybe TRBD1 (5 bases). The CDR3 runs to 13 residues. Germline values: CDR1 SNHLY, CDR2 FYNNEI. V was shortened by 6 bases and J by 4 bases, with 12 bases between the two germline ends. CDR3 residues: CASSGGWLYGYTL. The DNA for the CDR3 is TGTGCCAGCAGCGGGGGTTGGCTCTATGGCTACACCCTC.

This chain connects TRBV4-1 to TRBJ2-2; a weak D match, TRBD2 (5 bases). Per the germline V gene, CDR1 is MGHRA and CDR2 is YSYEKL. The CDR3 consists of 14 residues. V lost 4 bases, J lost 9 bases, and 15 bases lay in between. The DNA of the CDR3 is TGCGCCAGCAGCCCTGTGGGGAGTCGCCGGGAGCTGTTTTTT. Its protein product is CASSPVGSRRELFF.

This clonotype was seen ten or more times. V usage is TRBV2 and J usage is TRBJ2-3; the D is unclear. Germline values: CDR1 SNHLY, CDR2 FYNNEI. This CDR3 comprises 10 residues. Trimming shortened V by 6 bases and J by 13 bases, and 11 bases separated the two germline ends. CDR3 sequence: CASSAFEKYF. In DNA form, the CDR3 reads TGTGCCAGCAGCGCCTTTGAGAAGTATTTT. The full variable domain, completed using reference TRBV2 and TRBJ2-3, is EPEVTQTPSHQVTQMGQEVILRCVPISNHLYFYWYRQILGQKVEFLVSFYNNEISEKSEIFDDQFSVERPDGSNFTLKIRSTKLEDSAMYFCASSAFEKYFGPGTRLTVL.

By frequency in the sample, this clonotype is medium-sized. This rearrangement joins TRBV29-1 to TRBJ2-1, with TRBD2 identical over 10 bases. In germline, CDR1 is SQVTM, CDR2 ANQGSEA. The ends lost 5 bases at V and 6 bases at J; junction bases unmatched: 7. There are 14 residues in the CDR3. The CDR3 spells CSVPGLAGANEQFF. CDR3 sequence (DNA): TGCAGCGTTCCCGGGCTAGCGGGAGCCAATGAGCAGTTCTTC.

This clonotype was counted many times. The chain is built from TRBV10-2 and TRBJ2-3; weak D call: TRBD1 (5 bases). In germline, CDR1 is WSHSY, CDR2 SAAADI. V was cut by 0 bases and J by 1 base, with 17 bases left in between. The CDR3 covers 18 residues. CDR3 sequence reads: CASSESTGGVAGTDTQYF. Written as DNA, the CDR3 is TGCGCCAGCAGTGAGTCAACAGGTGGGGTCGCGGGCACAGATACGCAGTATTTT.

The table lists this clonotype with many counts. The chain carries TRBV12-3 or TRBV12-4 and TRBJ2-2, with TRBD1 matching 10 bases. The CDR3 totals 15 residues. J gave up 7 bases and V 6 bases, and 8 bases lay outside the gene matches. Written as DNA, the CDR3 is TGTGCCAGCAGAGCCGGGACAGGGGTCGGCGGGGAGCTGTTTTTT. Amino acid sequence: CASRAGTGVGGELFF.

This clonotype was seen at least ten times. This chain joins TRBV18 and TRBJ2-7, with D perhaps matching TRBD2 (5 bases). CDR3 length: 15 residues. Germline lookup yields CDR1 KGHSH and CDR2 LQKENI. Trimming left V 3 bases short and J 1 base short, with 13 bases between. The CDR3 nucleotides read TGTGCCAGCTCACCTTCGATAGCGCTATCCTACGAGCAGTACTTC. It codes for CASSPSIALSYEQYF. The full variable domain, with the rest looked up from reference TRBV18 and TRBJ2-7, is NAGVMQNPRHLVRRRGQEARLRCSPMKGHSHVYWYRQLPEEGLKFMVYLQKENIIDESGMPKERFSAEFPKEGPSILRIQQVVRGDSAAYFCASSPSIALSYEQYFGPGTRLTVT.

This clonotype has ten or more counts. The CDR3 here is CASSWGQGAPGANVLTF. Here the CDR3 DNA reads TGTGCCAGCAGCTGGGGACAGGGGGCGCCCGGGGCCAACGTCCTGACTTTC. This chain links TRBV7-2 with TRBJ2-6, with TRBD1 matching over 12 bases. The length of the CDR3 is 17 residues. The junction had 5 bases not matched to a gene; V was cut back by 4 bases and J by 4 bases. The germline gives CDR1 SGHTA, CDR2 FQGNSA.

In its sample, this clonotype was seen a few times. The CDR3 nucleotides read TGTGCCAGCACCTTCACCCCTAGCGGGAGTTTTGAGCAGTTCTTC. It specifies CASTFTPSGSFEQFF. J is TRBJ2-1 and V is TRBV12-3 or TRBV12-4, with 10 bases aligning to TRBD2. This CDR3 spans 15 amino acids. Trimming removed 7 bases from V and 9 bases from J; junction bases left unmatched: 12.

This clonotype occurred many times. The genes are TRBV29-1 and TRBJ2-1; 9 bases fit TRBD2. The germline CDR1 and CDR2 sequences are SQVTM and ANQGSEA. This CDR3 region has 14 residues. CDR3 loop: CRGDSGSSYNEQFF. The CDR3 DNA reads as TGCAGGGGGGATAGCGGGAGTTCCTACAATGAGCAGTTCTTC.

On this clonotype itself: One end of the junction is discordant with germline, which a read error may explain. V usage is TRBV7-2 and J usage is TRBJ2-6, with D possibly called TRBD1 or TRBD2 (5 bases each). In germline, CDR1 is SGHTA, CDR2 FQGNSA. The CDR3 is 15 amino acids. The CDR3: CASSFADSGANFLTF. The CDR3 region has the DNA TGTGCCAGCAGCTTCGCGGATTCCGGGGCCAACTTCCTGACTTTC.